This paragraph reports one T cell receptor (beta chain). Its antigen is not identified. The V end was cut by 5 bases, the J end by 0 bases, with 7 bases between. Germline CDR1 SGHTA, CDR2 FQGTGA. The CDR3 is 13 amino acids. The assay was immunoSEQ multiplex PCR, and TCRdb's table has in-frame clones only and misses some. The table has 60,000 to 70,000 clones, approximately 80% seen once. The data are from a study of vaccination effects on CD4 cells after COVID-19. Findings and caveats of the study: Only a few convalescent patients and no early post-infection timepoints featured in the study.

Antigen-specific CD4+ T cells expanded by the ViraFEST assay with viral peptide pools were then sequenced. CD4+ T cells were isolated after 10 days of culture. The J gene is TRBJ1-1, the V gene TRBV7-3; TRBD1 might be the D (5 bases). The sequenced sample was CD4+ T cells from PBMCs cultured with HCoV-229E spike peptides, obtained before COVID-19 vaccination. The source is a human donor who received a COVID-19 vaccine. The CDR3 sequence: CASSPGLNTEAFF. The CDR3 nucleotides read TGTGCCAGCAGCCCAGGGTTGAACACTGAAGCTTTCTTT.